The rows below give T cell receptor beta chains drawn from one sample of a study of CXCR3-negative and CXCR3-positive naive CD8 T cells. No DNA is given; TCRdb re-called the 5' RACE reads and lists each CDR3 protein once. This sample carries some 110,000 distinct CDR3 sequences, with roughly 0.38% going to the ten biggest clones. Sequenced: naive CXCR3+ CD8+ T cells from blood. These receptors all stem from a human donor in good health. Some clones in this sample may be carry-over from other donors' samples. The CDR3 runs from the conserved cysteine through the conserved F or W.

TRBJ2-1 | TRBV28 | CASRIIDPSSYNEQFF
TRBJ2-1 | TRBV6-2/TRBV6-3 | CASSALAVDYNEQFF
TRBJ2-1 | TRBV13 | CASSFGREQFF
TRBJ1-2 | TRBV29-1 | CSGLETGGGYTF
TRBJ1-1 | TRBV14 | CASSPAPGHPNTEAFF
TRBJ2-2 | TRBV7-6 | CASSRDRARATGELFF
TRBJ1-6 | TRBV15 | CATSREGGSNSPLHF
TRBJ2-1 | TRBV5-4 | CASSFAGGNNEQFF
TRBJ1-1 | TRBV12-3/TRBV12-4 | CASSPQGGRNTEAFF
TRBJ2-1 | TRBV12-3/TRBV12-4 | CASSPLGQRDKGNEQFF
TRBJ2-5 | TRBV7-9 | CASSAPASAVGLRQETQYF
TRBJ2-3 | TRBV29-1 | CSHSGSTDTQYF
TRBJ2-7 | TRBV7-9 | CASSLRTGASYEQYF
TRBJ2-1 | TRBV11-2 | CASSSIAGVGDEQFF
TRBJ1-4 | TRBV6-5 | CASSPRTEEKLFF
TRBJ2-2 | TRBV6-5 | CASSYGTGGWDTGELFF
TRBJ2-1 | TRBV7-9 | CASSSRTSSSSYNEQFF
TRBJ2-1 | TRBV29-1 | CSVRGGPLAGGLYNEQFF
TRBJ2-5 | TRBV7-9 | CASSLPATEETQYF
TRBJ2-1 | TRBV7-9 | CASSSRDYNEQFF
TRBJ1-2 | TRBV9 | CASSPYRDNYGYTF
TRBJ2-7 | TRBV2 | CASSHSGGRAWEQYF
TRBJ2-1 | TRBV28 | CASRNILGSSYNEQFF
TRBJ1-1 | TRBV11-1 | CASSLIGAFGNTEAFF
TRBJ2-3 | TRBV10-2 | CASSDSLLAGSDTQYF
TRBJ2-1 | TRBV4-1 | CASSQGTSGRNEQFF
TRBJ2-7 | TRBV5-6 | CASSRAQWDYEQYF
TRBJ2-2 | TRBV18 | CANSPSRGAGTGELFF
TRBJ2-1 | TRBV7-3 | CASSLGGVTEQFF
TRBJ2-7 | TRBV7-7 | CASSLRQGVYEQYF
TRBJ2-7 | TRBV20-1 | CSARIEVGWEQYF
TRBJ2-1 | TRBV3-1 | CATGFYNEQFF
TRBJ2-7 | TRBV29-1 | CSVVEEGRLVMSEQYF
TRBJ1-5 | TRBV9 | CASSVGIGRDNQPQHF
TRBJ2-1 | TRBV20-1 | CSAREGGWEQFF
TRBJ2-7 | TRBV20-1 | CSAIETVTYEQYF
TRBJ2-5 | TRBV7-9 | CASSSTPWTVQETQYF
TRBJ1-1 | TRBV5-1 | CASSLQGSTEAFF
TRBJ2-6 | TRBV5-1 | CASSFRSRGSYISGANVLTF
TRBJ2-1 | TRBV6-4 | CASSDSSADVSSYNEQFF
TRBJ1-5 | TRBV4-3 | CASSQDRGEMNQPQHF
TRBJ2-1 | TRBV20-1 | CSARVYKRENSYNEQFF
TRBJ1-1 | TRBV4-3 | CASSQARTGGTEAFF
TRBJ2-7 | TRBV27 | CASAKGRSYEQYF
TRBJ2-1 | TRBV6-6 | CASSPSLGKGYNEQFF
TRBJ1-1 | TRBV7-3 | CASSYDLNTEAFF
TRBJ1-1 | TRBV19 | CASSSLRWDTEAFF
TRBJ2-7 | TRBV20-1 | CSATPMGRQQIYEQYF
TRBJ1-2 | TRBV7-2 | CASSFRGGTVNYGYTF
TRBJ2-3 | TRBV7-2 | CASSFKGGGTDTQYF
TRBJ1-2 | TRBV4-1 | CASSPHPQRDSYGYTF
TRBJ2-7 | TRBV28 | CASNADRVDEQYF
TRBJ2-5 | TRBV29-1 | CSVAGQGQETQYF
TRBJ1-1 | TRBV10-1 | CASSESTENTEAFF
TRBJ2-7 | TRBV27 | CASSFGVSHEQYF
TRBJ2-7 | TRBV9 | CASSEASSIAYEQYF
TRBJ2-1 | TRBV5-1 | CASSPLAGGLDEQFF
TRBJ2-2 | TRBV29-1 | CSVLGTGEVRGELFF